This T cell receptor (beta chain) was sequenced during a study of T cells in Graves' hyperthyroidism and ophthalmopathy (dated by TCRdb to the late 2010s). Concerning the study at large: Peripheral blood was sampled at the time of initial diagnosis, prior to any treatment. Once sampling was done, hyperthyroidism patients were given methimazole at a starting dose of 30 mg daily, whereas ophthalmopathy patients were given high-dose intravenous methylprednisolone. In roughly six Graves' hyperthyroidism patients, the study also compared T-cell repertoires from thyroid tissue with T-cell repertoires from blood. Prospective prediction of ophthalmopathy was tested in an independent validation cohort of 18 to 20 hyperthyroidism patients and 15 to 17 patients who later progressed to ophthalmopathy. For training and testing, the roughly 93 patients in the discovery cohort were randomly divided in a 7:3 ratio. The paper reports TCR Vbeta CDR3 sequencing of approximately 130 peripheral blood samples: approximately 41 ophthalmopathy, fewer than 80 hyperthyroidism and around 17 progressor patients. A discovery cohort of around 100 patients, fewer than 50 with Graves' ophthalmopathy and approximately 60 with stable Graves' hyperthyroidism, was used to find distinguishing TCR V-J signatures. Study-wide findings and limitations: Most expanded thyroid clonotypes (frequency above 0.001) were also found in blood, which suggests that blood repertoires may mirror thyroid immune responses. In validation, the model predicted progression to ophthalmopathy with around 71% sensitivity and 72% to 85% specificity, a median of approximately 6.5 months before onset. A model built on a 13 V-J signature distinguished ophthalmopathy from stable hyperthyroidism, reaching around 88% sensitivity and about 81% specificity in cross-validation and 80%/75% in testing. No statistical method was used to set the sample size in advance, and investigators knew the group allocation.

With respect to this clonotype: The target of this receptor is not known. There are no base qualities to consult, and no much larger clone falls within one base.

TCR beta CDR3 regions were amplified from RNA transcripts. For the first round of RT-PCR on the TCR CDR3, the HTBI primer set was used together with the Qiagen OneStep RT-PCR kit. Libraries were constructed in a second round of multiplex PCR, after which size selection and purification were performed. Paired-end sequencing of the libraries was performed with 100 bp reads on an Illumina HiSeq2000. The original methods were these. Raw data were processed with SOAPnuke, discarding reads with adapters, uncalled bases, mean Phred below 15, or no exact constant-primer or identifier match. High-quality paired reads were merged using COPE v1.2.5, and each unique nucleotide sequence was defined as a clonotype. MiTCR v1.1 was used to align the clonotypes against IMGT TRBV, TRBD and TRBJ reference segments. Analysis was restricted to V-J combinations with a frequency above 0.0001, which covered roughly 99% of repertoires. A TCS score was defined as the ratio of F50 (clonal expansion) to E x V (chaos), with BLOSUM62-based TCRdist applied between CDR3 peptides within each V-J. Welch's t-statistics and random forest reduced approximately 520 V-J features to 13, which were used in a naive Bayes classifier (R e1071). TCRdb redid the processing of the public reads, applying fastp at Q25 and MiXCR, and retained in-frame beta chains. Merged by CDR3 protein, the rows form single entries marked with the most common genes and DNA. None of the V and J calls come from the authors' own analysis; TCRdb made them. The sample table lists a few hundred thousand distinct CDR3 sequences, about 16% of them with a count of one. In total, the top ten clones hold approximately 30% of the sample.

Moderately to severely active disease, a Clinical Activity Score of at least 3, a NOSPECS grade of at least 4, and a duration under 3 months were present in ophthalmopathy patients. The study excluded patients with uncontrolled infections, other autoimmune diseases, pregnancy or lactation. Diagnoses were based on clinical symptoms, serum thyroxine and TRAb, thyroid ultrasound and orbital computed tomography. PBMCs were isolated from 7.5 to 10 ml of fresh peripheral blood by Ficoll-Paque density gradient centrifugation. Total RNA was extracted using Trizol reagent, and RNA quality was assessed on an Agilent 2100 Bioanalyzer. Source material: blood. The receptor comes from a woman in her twenties or thirties with Graves' ophthalmopathy.

In nucleotide form, the sequence is TGTGCCAGCAGTTTCCGGGGTCCCTATGGCTACACCTTC. This encodes CASSFRGPYGYTF. This receptor chain uses TRBV12-3 or TRBV12-4 and TRBJ1-2; the D gene cannot be resolved reliably. Cut back by 3 bases and 4 bases, the V and J ends lie 9 bases apart. The CDR3 numbers 13 residues from cysteine through phenylalanine. The DNA shown is the 39-base CDR3, in frame from base 1.